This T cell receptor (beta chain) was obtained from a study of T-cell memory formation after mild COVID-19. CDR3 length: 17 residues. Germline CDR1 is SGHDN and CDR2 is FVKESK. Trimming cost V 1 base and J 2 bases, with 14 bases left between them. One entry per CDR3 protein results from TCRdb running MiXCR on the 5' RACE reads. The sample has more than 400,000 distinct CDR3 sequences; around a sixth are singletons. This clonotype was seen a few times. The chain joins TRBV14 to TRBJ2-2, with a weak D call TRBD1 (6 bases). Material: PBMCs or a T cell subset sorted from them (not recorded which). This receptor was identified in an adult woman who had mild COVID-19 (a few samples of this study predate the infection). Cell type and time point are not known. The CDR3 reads CASSQARGKGNTGELFF. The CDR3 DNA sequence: TGTGCCAGCAGCCAAGCAAGGGGGAAGGGAAACACCGGGGAGCTGTTTTTT.